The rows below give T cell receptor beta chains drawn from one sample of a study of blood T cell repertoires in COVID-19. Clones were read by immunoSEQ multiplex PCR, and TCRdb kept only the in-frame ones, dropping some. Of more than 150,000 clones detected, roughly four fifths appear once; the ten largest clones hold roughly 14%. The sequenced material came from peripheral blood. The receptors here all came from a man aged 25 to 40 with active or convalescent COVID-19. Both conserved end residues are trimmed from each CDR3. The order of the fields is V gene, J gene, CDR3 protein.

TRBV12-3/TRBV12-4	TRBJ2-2	ASSLSRTGELF
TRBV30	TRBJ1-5	AWSTPSGNQPQH
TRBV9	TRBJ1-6	ASRSGSSPLH
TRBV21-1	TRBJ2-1	ASSNKGRGSYNEQF
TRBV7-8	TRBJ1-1	ASSTEMNTEAF
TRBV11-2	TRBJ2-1	ASKAADRGMGQF
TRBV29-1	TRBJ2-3	SETTGLDTQY
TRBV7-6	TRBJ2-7	ASSLGGRGLGYEQY
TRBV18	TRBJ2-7	ASSPPGSLSGTHEQY
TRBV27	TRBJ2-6	ATTAAGANVLT
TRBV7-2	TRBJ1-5	ASSLLGGNQPQH
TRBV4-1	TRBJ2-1	ASSQQGQGALNNEQF
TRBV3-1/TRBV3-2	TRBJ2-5	ASSQDRGKKTQY
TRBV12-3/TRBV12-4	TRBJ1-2	ASSFGTAPEA
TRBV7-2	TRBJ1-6	ASSPGTILYLH
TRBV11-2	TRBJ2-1	ASSLLWLAGGRPPNEQF
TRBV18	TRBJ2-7	ASSPVSGGHEQY
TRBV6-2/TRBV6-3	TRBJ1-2	ASSYSQELYGYT
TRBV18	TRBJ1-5	ASSPGGINQPQH
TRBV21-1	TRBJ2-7	ASSEQGIPYEQY
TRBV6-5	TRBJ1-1	ASTLSPGAREAF
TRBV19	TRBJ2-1	ASSPRTGTSNNEQF
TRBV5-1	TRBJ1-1	ASSRGQEGTEAF
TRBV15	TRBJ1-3	ATSRDAGAPNTIY
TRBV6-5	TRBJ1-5	ASSYSAESNQPQH
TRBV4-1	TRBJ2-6	ASSPDRVSSGANVLT
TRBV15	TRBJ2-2	ATSSWTGGTGELF
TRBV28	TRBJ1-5	ASRKQGTHQPQH
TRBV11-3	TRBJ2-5	ASSNQQGGQETQY
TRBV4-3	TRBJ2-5	ASSREVGAGETQY
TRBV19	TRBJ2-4	ATSGGRTKNIQY
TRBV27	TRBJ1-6	ASSLSGVPPPLH
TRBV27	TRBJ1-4	ASSPRGINEKLF
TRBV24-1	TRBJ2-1	ATSAPTGDNEQF